This T cell receptor beta chain appears in the sequencing data of a study of T cell responses to AZD1222 COVID-19 vaccine. Study details: Pooled together were second doses at about 4 or about 12 weeks.

The ends were cut back, 4 bases at V and 0 bases at J, with 12 bases in the middle. The CDR3 is 17 residues long. Germline V gene lookup returns CDR1 KGHDR and CDR2 SFDVKD. Here immunoSEQ multiplex PCR was the method, and the copy in TCRdb shows in-frame clones only, minus some. Of about 100,000 clones listed, 85% to 90% were seen once; the top ten hold approximately 1.3%. V is TRBV24-1 and J is TRBJ2-6; perhaps TRBD2 as D (5 bases). This material consisted of peripheral blood, taken on day 0 of AZD1222 vaccination. The sequence was obtained from an adult in good health. DNA of the CDR3: TGTGCCACCAGTGACCGGCGACGGGGCTCTGGGGCCAACGTCCTGACTTTC. This gives the protein CATSDRRRGSGANVLTF.